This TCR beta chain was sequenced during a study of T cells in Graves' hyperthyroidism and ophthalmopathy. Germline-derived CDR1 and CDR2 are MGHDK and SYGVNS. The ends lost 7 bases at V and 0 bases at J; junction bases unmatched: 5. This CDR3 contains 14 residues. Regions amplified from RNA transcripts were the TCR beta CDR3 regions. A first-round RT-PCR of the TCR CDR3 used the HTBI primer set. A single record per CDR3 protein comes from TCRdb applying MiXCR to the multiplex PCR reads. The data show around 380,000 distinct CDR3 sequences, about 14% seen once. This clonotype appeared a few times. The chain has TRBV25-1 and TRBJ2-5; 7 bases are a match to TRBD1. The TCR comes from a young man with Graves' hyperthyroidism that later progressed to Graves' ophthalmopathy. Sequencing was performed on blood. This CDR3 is CASKRQGNQETQYF. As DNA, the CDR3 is TGTGCCAGCAAACGACAGGGCAACCAAGAGACCCAGTACTTC.